The sequence of this T cell receptor beta chain was determined in a study of blood T cells in healthy people across ages. General observations from the study: Per million T cells, the diversity of TCR beta decreased roughly linearly as age advanced.

The CDR3 sequence is 16 residues long. V shed 0 bases and J shed 7 bases, with 16 bases lying between them. Germline V CDR1 and CDR2: LGHNA, YSLEER. Primers used in a second PCR of roughly 6 to 11 cycles were a sample-barcoded 5' primer and a J-beta primer mix. All cDNA molecules were each tagged by a template-switch adaptor with 12 random nucleotides. From the 5' RACE reads, TCRdb called clonotypes with MiXCR, one entry per CDR3 protein. The table shows hundreds of thousands of distinct CDR3 sequences, with roughly 44% occurring only once. Note on this clonotype: The antigen remains undetermined.

Every sample had a minimum of 6 million PBMCs isolated. The V gene is TRBV4-3, the J gene TRBJ2-1; D is possibly TRBD2 (6 bases). This clonotype was sampled from a man aged 55 to 69 in good health. Sequencing input: blood. CDR3 sequence reads: CASSQDPAGRPNEQFF. In DNA, the CDR3 is TGCGCCAGCAGCCAAGATCCAGCGGGTCGCCCAAATGAGCAGTTCTTC.